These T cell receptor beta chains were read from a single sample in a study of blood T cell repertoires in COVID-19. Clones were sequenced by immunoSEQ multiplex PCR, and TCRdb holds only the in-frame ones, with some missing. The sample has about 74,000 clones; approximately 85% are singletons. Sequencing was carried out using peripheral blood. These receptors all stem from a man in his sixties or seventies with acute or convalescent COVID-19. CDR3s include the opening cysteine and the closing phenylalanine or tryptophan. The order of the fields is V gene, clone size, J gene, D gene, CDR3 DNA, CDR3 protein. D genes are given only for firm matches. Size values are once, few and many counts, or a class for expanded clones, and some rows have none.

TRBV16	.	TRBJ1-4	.	TGTGCCAGCAGCCAAGTGGGCCAGGCTAATGAAAAACTGTTTTTT	CASSQVGQANEKLFF
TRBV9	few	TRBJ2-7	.	TGTGCCAGCAGCGTAGGAAGCGGCTCCTACGAGCAGTACTTC	CASSVGSGSYEQYF
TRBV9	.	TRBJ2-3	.	TGTGCCAGCAGCGCTACCCCGCCAGGTACGCAGTATTTT	CASSATPPGTQYF
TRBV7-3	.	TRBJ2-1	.	TGTGCCAGCAGCCCCATGGGGGCCACATACAATGAGCAGTTCTTC	CASSPMGATYNEQFF
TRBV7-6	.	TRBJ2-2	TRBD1	TGTGCCAGCAGCTTGGCAGGGGGAAGGACCGGGGAGCTGTTTTTT	CASSLAGGRTGELFF
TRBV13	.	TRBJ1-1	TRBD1	TGTGCCAGCAGCCACTCTCAGGGGGTGGCTGAAGCTTTCTTT	CASSHSQGVAEAFF
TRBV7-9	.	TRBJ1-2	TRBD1	TGTGCCAGCGACGGGACAGGGACCTTC	CASDGTGTF
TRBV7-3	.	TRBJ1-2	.	TGTGCCAGCAGCTCTCCCGGCTATGGCTACACCTTC	CASSSPGYGYTF
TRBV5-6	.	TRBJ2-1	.	TGTGCCAGCAGCCTGGCCTGGGCGGGGAAATACAATGAGCAGTTCTTC	CASSLAWAGKYNEQFF
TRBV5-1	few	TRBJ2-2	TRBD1	TGCGCCAGCAATATGGACAGGGCTGGGGAGCTGTTTTTT	CASNMDRAGELFF
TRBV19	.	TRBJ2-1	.	TGTGCCAGTAGTTTAACCCAGGGGACTGAGCAGTTCTTC	CASSLTQGTEQFF
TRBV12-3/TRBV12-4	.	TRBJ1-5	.	TGTGCCAGCAGTTTGTATGGCAATCAGCCCCAGCATTTT	CASSLYGNQPQHF
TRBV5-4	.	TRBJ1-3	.	TGTGCCAGCAGCTTGGAGGGGTTGGGTGGAAACACCATATATTTT	CASSLEGLGGNTIYF
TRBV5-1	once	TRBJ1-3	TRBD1	TGCGCCAGCAGCAGACAGGGGAGAAACTCTGGAAACACCATATATTTT	CASSRQGRNSGNTIYF
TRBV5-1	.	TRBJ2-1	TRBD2	TGCGCCAGCAGCTTGGCCCGAGGTGGCGGGAGGGCGGGAAATGAGCAGTTCTTC	CASSLARGGGRAGNEQFF
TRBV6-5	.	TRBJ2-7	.	TGTGCCAGCAGGAATGTGCTACCTACCTACGAGCAGTACTTC	CASRNVLPTYEQYF
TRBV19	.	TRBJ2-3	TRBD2	TGTGCCAGTAGCCCGGGACTAGCGGGAGGGCCTCGGGATACGCAGTATTTT	CASSPGLAGGPRDTQYF
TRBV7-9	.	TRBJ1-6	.	TGTGCCAGCAGCTTCTCGGCCCCTAGCTCCTATAATTCACCCCTCCACTTT	CASSFSAPSSYNSPLHF
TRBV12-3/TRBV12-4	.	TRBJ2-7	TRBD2	TGTGCCAGCAGCTCAAGCGGGAGGGAGCCGTACTTC	CASSSSGREPYF
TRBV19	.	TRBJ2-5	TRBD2	TGTGCCAGTAGTATCGGGACTAGCGGGGTCCAAGAGACCCAGTACTTC	CASSIGTSGVQETQYF